This T cell receptor beta chain derives from a study of Graves' ophthalmopathy and Graves' hyperthyroidism. The study's findings and limits: Blood contained most expanded thyroid clonotypes exceeding 0.001 frequency.

As to this clonotype: The antigen remains undetermined.

The hyperthyroidism patients had a new diagnosis of under 2 months' duration and were aged 18 to 65. Lactation, pregnancy, uncontrolled infections and other autoimmune diseases were all grounds for excluding patients. CDR3 regions of TCR beta were amplified from RNA transcripts. The first-round RT-PCR employed HTBI primers together with the Qiagen OneStep RT-PCR kit. A multiplex PCR was then performed as the second round. TCRdb called the multiplex PCR reads again in MiXCR, with one record for every CDR3 protein. This sample has tens of thousands of distinct CDR3 sequences, with 45% to 60% found just once. The germline V gene has CDR1 SGHVS and CDR2 FQNEAQ. This CDR3 contains 16 residues. The ends lost 3 bases at V and 0 bases at J; junction bases unmatched: 3.

The chain links TRBV7-8 to TRBJ2-1; TRBD2 matches at 9 bases. The TCR originated in an adult woman with stable Graves' hyperthyroidism. The specimen was peripheral blood. CDR3 DNA: TGTGCCAGCAGCTTGCTTAGCGGGAGCTCCTACAATGAGCAGTTCTTC. This translates into CASSLLSGSSYNEQFF.